This paragraph covers one TCR beta chain sequence. Its matching antigen is unknown. PCR primers comprised 60 Vbeta and 13 Jbeta primers. The repertoire was sequenced with immunoSEQ multiplex PCR; TCRdb's copy has only in-frame clones and lacks some. Among about 160,000 clones listed, about 76% were seen once. The data are from a study of cytomegalovirus exposure and HLA in healthy donors. Study in general: Membership in the Caucasian-associated ancestry cluster was found for approximately 85% of roughly 400 genotyped donors.

Study-level points and caveats: Donor immune exposure was known only as CMV serostatus.

Germline CDR1 is SNHLY and CDR2 is FYNNEI. V shed 6 bases and J shed 3 bases, with 4 bases lying between them. There are 11 residues in the CDR3. The chain combines TRBV2 with TRBJ2-3; D not resolved. The sequence was obtained from a female donor in good health and CMV-seronegative. The sequenced material came from PBMCs. In DNA, the CDR3 is TGTGCCAGCAGACGGACAGATACGCAGTATTTT. Protein sequence: CASRRTDTQYF.